Listed below are T cell receptor beta chains from one sample, sequenced in a study of spatial heterogeneity in lung cancer. One entry per CDR3 protein results from TCRdb running MiXCR on the 5' RACE reads. The sample records 5,000 to 6,500 distinct CDR3 sequences, about 3% being singletons. The input for sequencing was normal lung tissue next to the tumor, taken at surgery. These receptors all stem from a male donor with early-stage non-small cell lung cancer. The CDR3 runs from the conserved cysteine through the conserved F or W. A D gene is named only where the DNA matches it firmly. Clone size is given for some rows only: seen once, a few or many times, or a class if the clone is expanded.

>TRBV7-8|NA|many|TRBJ2-1
TGTGCCAGCAGCGTGAGAGGGCGCAATGAGCAGTTCTTC
CASSVRGRNEQFF
>TRBV2|NA|medium-sized|TRBJ2-7
TGTGCCAGCAGTCCCCCGGGACAACTTCCCCTCGAGCAGTACTTC
CASSPPGQLPLEQYF
>TRBV6-6|NA|medium-sized|TRBJ2-3
TGTGCCAGCAGTTACGCGGAGCTCACAGATACGCAGTATTTT
CASSYAELTDTQYF
>TRBV12-3/TRBV12-4|NA|medium-sized|TRBJ1-2
TGTGCCAGCAGTTTCAGTGTTTGGGGGAGCTATGGCTACACCTTC
CASSFSVWGSYGYTF
>TRBV20-1|NA|medium-sized|TRBJ1-1
TGCAGTGTCAGGGGCCCCTCGAACACTGAAGCTTTCTTT
CSVRGPSNTEAFF
>TRBV29-1|NA|medium-sized|TRBJ2-7
TGCAGCGTTGGGAGGGCCTCCTACGAGCAGTACTTC
CSVGRASYEQYF
>TRBV29-1|NA|many|TRBJ2-7
TGCAGCGTTGGGGACCGACCGAGGGAGCAGTACTTC
CSVGDRPREQYF
>TRBV9|NA|many|TRBJ2-1
TGTGCCAGCAGCCCCCGCCAGGGGTCCTACAATGAGCAGTTCTTC
CASSPRQGSYNEQFF
>TRBV2|NA|many|TRBJ2-1
TGTGCCAGCAGAAGGGGAGGAAACAATGAGCAGTTCTTC
CASRRGGNNEQFF
>TRBV6-5|NA|medium-sized|TRBJ1-5
TGTGCCAGCAGAAGCATTGGGAGGGAGGGTCAGCCCCAGCATTTT
CASRSIGREGQPQHF
>TRBV13|NA|medium-sized|TRBJ2-1
TGTGCCAGCAGCTGGAAACAGGGATACAATGAGCAGTTCTTC
CASSWKQGYNEQFF
>TRBV20-1|NA|medium-sized|TRBJ2-5
TGCAGGGCAGGATATCAAGAGACCCAGTACTTC
CRAGYQETQYF
>TRBV12-3/TRBV12-4|NA|many|TRBJ2-2
TGTGCCAGCACCTGGGACTGGTGGACCGGGGAGCTGTTTTTT
CASTWDWWTGELFF
>TRBV7-2|TRBD2|medium-sized|TRBJ2-7
TGTGCCAGCAGCACGACTAGCGGGAGTGGCTACGAGCAGTACTTC
CASSTTSGSGYEQYF
>TRBV7-9|NA|few|TRBJ2-2
TGTGCCAGCAGATCCGTGTGCGAGGAGCTGTTTTTT
CASRSVCEELFF
>TRBV2|NA|medium-sized|TRBJ2-7
TGTGCCAGCAGCCTCACAAGGGTGCTGAGCGAGCAGTACTTC
CASSLTRVLSEQYF
>TRBV30|NA|medium-sized|TRBJ1-2
TGTGCCTGGAGTGTAGGACTCACTAACTATGGCTACACCTTC
CAWSVGLTNYGYTF
>TRBV14|NA|many|TRBJ1-2
TGTGCCAGCAGCCAAACCCGGGAGGGTTCCTATGGCTACACCTTC
CASSQTREGSYGYTF
>TRBV6-5|NA|many|TRBJ2-3
TGTGCCAGCAGCTTAGCCGCCTTCGATACGCAGTATTTT
CASSLAAFDTQYF
>TRBV12-5|NA|many|TRBJ2-1
TGTGCTAGTGGTTTGGTACCGGACGGTTCAACCTACAATGAGCAGTTCTTC
CASGLVPDGSTYNEQFF
>TRBV7-2|NA|few|TRBJ1-5
TGTGCCAGCAGCCGGTGGGGCAATCAGCCCCAGCATTTT
CASSRWGNQPQHF
>TRBV20-1|TRBD2|many|TRBJ2-3
TGCAGTGCTAGCAAAGGACTAGCGGGAAGTGTTACGCAGTATTTT
CSASKGLAGSVTQYF
>TRBV20-1|TRBD1|medium-sized|TRBJ2-3
TGCAGTGCTTGGGACAGTAGCACAGATACGCAGTATTTT
CSAWDSSTDTQYF
>TRBV20-1|TRBD1|many|TRBJ1-6
TGCAGTGCTACCCCCCCAGGACAGGGGAATTCACCCCTCCACTTT
CSATPPGQGNSPLHF
>TRBV20-1|TRBD2|many|TRBJ2-7
TGCAGTGCTACCCGAACTAGCGGGGCGCCCTACGAGCAGTACTTC
CSATRTSGAPYEQYF
>TRBV27|NA|medium-sized|TRBJ1-5
TGTGCCAGCAAGGGGATAGGGGAAGCTCAGCCCCAGCATTTT
CASKGIGEAQPQHF
>TRBV12-3/TRBV12-4|NA|many|TRBJ1-1
TGTGCCAGCAGTCAGGGGAGTGAAGCTTTCTTT
CASSQGSEAFF
>TRBV2|TRBD1|medium-sized|TRBJ1-5
TGTGCCAGCAGTGAGGGACAGGGGAATAGCAATCAGCCCCAGCATTTT
CASSEGQGNSNQPQHF
>TRBV11-2|NA|many|TRBJ1-1
TGTGCCAGCAGCTGGGACGGAAACCCTCAAGCTTTCTTT
CASSWDGNPQAFF
>TRBV6-5|NA|few|TRBJ2-5
TGTGCCAGCAGTTGGGAGGGACAGCAAGAGACCCAGTACTTC
CASSWEGQQETQYF
>TRBV29-1|TRBD1|medium-sized|TRBJ1-2
TGCAGCGTTGACCTGGACAGGGGGAATGGCTACACCTTC
CSVDLDRGNGYTF
>TRBV12-3/TRBV12-4|TRBD1|medium-sized|TRBJ1-1
TGTGCCAGCAGCCGCCGGGACAGGGTGGGAAAAGCTTTCTTT
CASSRRDRVGKAFF
>TRBV4-3|NA|medium-sized|TRBJ2-3
TGCGCCAGCAGCCAGACTAGGCCCCCTACAGATACGCAGTATTTT
CASSQTRPPTDTQYF
>TRBV6-2/TRBV6-3|TRBD1|medium-sized|TRBJ1-1
TGTGCCAGCAGTTACTCCCCCCGGGACAGGGTATTATGGGGGAACACTGAAGCTTTCTTT
CASSYSPRDRVLWGNTEAFF
>TRBV12-3/TRBV12-4|NA|few|TRBJ2-3
TGTGCCAGCAGTCGGGCCCAAGGGGGTACGCAGTATTTT
CASSRAQGGTQYF
>TRBV4-2|NA|medium-sized|TRBJ1-1
TGTGCCAGCAGCCAAGATGAGTTTGAAGCTTTCTTT
CASSQDEFEAFF
>TRBV7-2|TRBD1|many|TRBJ2-1
TGTGCCAGCAGCCTATCTCGCTTTGGGACAGGGCACAATGAGCAGTTCTTC
CASSLSRFGTGHNEQFF
>TRBV12-3/TRBV12-4|TRBD1|medium-sized|TRBJ2-4
TGTGCCAGCAGTTTCCTTTCCCGGGACAGTACAAACTTC
CASSFLSRDSTNF
>TRBV4-2|NA|medium-sized|TRBJ1-1
TGTGCCAGCAGCCAGCAAGGCCCGGAGTTCGGTACTGAAGCTTTCTTT
CASSQQGPEFGTEAFF
>TRBV7-9|NA|many|TRBJ2-3
TGTGCCAGCAGCTTCAGGGGGGCAGATACGCAGTATTTT
CASSFRGADTQYF
>TRBV10-3|NA|medium-sized|TRBJ2-3
TGTGCCATCAGTGCGCCCCAGACTAGTGTTCGAATAGATACGCAGTATTTT
CAISAPQTSVRIDTQYF
>TRBV6-5|TRBD2|medium-sized|TRBJ2-2
TGTGCCAGCAGTCCCCGGGGGGGAGGTCCCGGGGAGCTGTTTTTT
CASSPRGGGPGELFF
>TRBV7-2|TRBD2|many|TRBJ2-1
TGTGCCAGCAGCCCCCTCCCAGGACTAGCGGGAAACAATGAGCAGTTCTTC
CASSPLPGLAGNNEQFF
>TRBV4-1|NA|NA|TRBJ1-5
TGCGCCAGCAGCCAGATTGCAGTTGGCAATCAGCCCCAGCATTTT
CASSQIAVGNQPQHF
>TRBV24-1|TRBD2|few|TRBJ2-3
TGTGCCACCAGTGAGTCGGTGGGGACTAGCGGCTTCACAGATACGCAGTATTTT
CATSESVGTSGFTDTQYF
>TRBV7-8|TRBD1|many|TRBJ2-5
TGTGCCAGCAGCTTGTGGGACAGGGGTGAAGAGACCCAGTACTTC
CASSLWDRGEETQYF
>TRBV20-1|NA|medium-sized|TRBJ2-3
TGCAGTGCTAGATCCGACACTCACAATACGCAGTATTTT
CSARSDTHNTQYF
>TRBV24-1|TRBD1|NA|TRBJ2-5
TGTGCCACCAGTGATTCCGGGACAGGAAAAGAGACCCAGTACTTC
CATSDSGTGKETQYF
>TRBV5-5|NA|many|TRBJ2-3
TGTGCCAGCAGCTCTCGGGGGACACTGACAGATACGCAGTATTTT
CASSSRGTLTDTQYF
>TRBV6-1|TRBD2|medium-sized|TRBJ2-5
TGTGCCAGCGGGAGGGACCGGAGGGAGACCCAGTACTTC
CASGRDRRETQYF
>TRBV5-1|TRBD1|many|TRBJ2-3
TGCGCCAGCAGCTTGGAACAGGGGACTACGCAGTATTTT
CASSLEQGTTQYF
>TRBV7-2|TRBD2|medium-sized|TRBJ2-7
TGTGCCAGCAGCTTATCTTCGGGCGGGAGTGCCTACGAGCAGTACTTC
CASSLSSGGSAYEQYF
>TRBV6-1|NA|many|TRBJ2-2
TGTGCCAGCAGTGCCGGACAACCGAACACCGGGGAGCTGTTTTTT
CASSAGQPNTGELFF
>TRBV24-1|NA|medium-sized|TRBJ1-5
TGTGCCACCAGTGACGGGAGCAATCAGCCCCAGCATTTT
CATSDGSNQPQHF
>TRBV30|TRBD2|medium-sized|TRBJ2-4
TGTGCCTGGGATTCACTAGCGGGGCCCCAGGGCATTCAGTACTTC
CAWDSLAGPQGIQYF
>TRBV28|NA|medium-sized|TRBJ1-6
TGTGCCAGCAGGGCCCCGACCAATAATTCACCCCTCCACTTT
CASRAPTNNSPLHF
>TRBV6-6|TRBD2|medium-sized|TRBJ2-1
TGTGCCAGCAGACCACCTTCCACTAGCGGAGCTTACAATGAGCAGTTCTTC
CASRPPSTSGAYNEQFF
>TRBV6-6|NA|many|TRBJ2-2
TGTGCCAGCAGTTACCGCACCGGGGAGCTGTTTTTT
CASSYRTGELFF
>TRBV3-1|TRBD1|many|TRBJ1-3
TGTGCCAGCAGCCACCCCGGACAGGGTGGGAACACCATATATTTT
CASSHPGQGGNTIYF
>TRBV5-1|NA|medium-sized|TRBJ2-3
TGCGCCACCCTTATAATGACAGTTCCTAGCACAGATACGCAGTATTTT
CATLIMTVPSTDTQYF